This T cell receptor (beta chain) was sequenced during a study of a mutant IDH1 vaccine in newly diagnosed glioma. Overall study context: Patients received eight vaccinations in weeks 1, 3, 5, 7, 11, 15, 19, 23. Treated patients showed a male proportion of roughly 62%, a female proportion of about 38%, and a mean age of approximately 40 years. Broader study findings: Pseudoprogression apparently tracked independently of changes in top peripheral T cell clonotypes.

Germline CDR1 reads KGHSH; CDR2 reads LQKENI. CDR3 length equals 16 residues. V lost 2 bases to trimming and J lost 0 bases, with 11 bases between them. To note about this clone: What it binds is unknown.

Time point noted: week 11, during vaccination. The content of each vaccine dose was 300 ug of mutant IDH1 20-mer peptide, and topical imiquimod accompanied it. Profiling relied on immunoSEQ multiplex PCR, and the TCRdb table lists in-frame clones only, not all of them. The table records under 40,000 clones, roughly three quarters of them present only once. This specimen was PBMCs, taken from a glioma patient whose treatment included an IDH1 peptide vaccine. The chain joins TRBV18 to TRBJ2-4; D tentatively fits TRBD1 or TRBD2 (6 bases each). This clonotype originated in a man aged 25 to 40 with glioma. Here the CDR3 reads CASSPVGGLAKNIQYF. Written as DNA, the CDR3 is TGTGCCAGCTCACCAGTCGGGGGCCTAGCCAAAAACATTCAGTACTTC.